This T cell receptor (beta chain) derives from a study of shared clonotypes between healthy human individuals. The study, taken as a whole, reports: Compared with clonotypes that all four donors shared, non-shared clonotypes had lower generation probabilities. Generally, naive subsets (rather than memory subsets) showed larger estimated richness.

Germline lookup yields CDR1 MNHEY and CDR2 SMNVEV (reference sequence). The CDR3 runs 13 residues. V was pared by 5 bases and J by 6 bases, with 14 bases between. Cells designated naive CD8 were CD45RO-negative and were positively selected for CCR7, with terminally differentiated effector memory CD45RA+ cells excluded. Donors included only healthy HIV-negative adults lacking recent acute infections or vaccinations. Worth noting for this clone: Its cognate antigen is unknown. This sample includes further DNA sequences coding for the same CDR3.

Produced via immunoSEQ multiplex PCR; TCRdb's table is partial and in-frame only. The table shows around 2.1 million clones, with roughly 91% occurring only once. The V gene is TRBV27, the J gene TRBJ2-7, with D possibly being TRBD1 (6 bases). The sample comprised naive CD8+ T cells from PBMCs. The receptor's source is a man aged 18 to 30 in good health. Some clones in this sample may be carry-over from other donors' samples. CDR3 sequence reads: CASSLLGAGEQYF. The CDR3 DNA reads as TGTGCCAGCAGTCTGCTGGGGGCTGGCGAGCAGTACTTC.